The 11 T cell receptor beta chains below all came from one sample that was sequenced in a study of memory CD4+ T cells and cytomegalovirus serostatus. The sort gate was single viable CD3+CD4+CD8-CD45RO+ cells for memory CD4+ T cells. The method was immunoSEQ multiplex PCR; TCRdb's version includes in-frame clones alone and lacks a portion of them. The sample lists 70,000 or so clones, around 78% occurring once. The specimen was memory CD4+ T cells from blood. All receptors come from an adult in good health and CMV-seropositive.

The chain employs TRBV18 and TRBJ2-3; D possibly corresponds to TRBD1 (6 bases). Trimming pared 1 base from V and 6 bases from J, leaving 11 bases between. This CDR3 has 14 residues. The germline V gene has CDR1 KGHSH and CDR2 LQKENI. CDR3 in DNA: TGTGCCAGCTCACCACAAAAGGGGGTGGATACGCAGTATTTT. Protein sequence: CASSPQKGVDTQYF.

The V call is TRBV28, the J call TRBJ1-5, with D unresolved. Per the germline V gene, CDR1 is MDHEN and CDR2 is SYDVKM. This CDR3 has 14 amino acids. Trimming removed 6 bases from V and 3 bases from J, with 12 bases in between. CDR3 protein: CASRNRVFNQPQHF. In DNA form, the CDR3 reads TGTGCCAGCAGGAACCGGGTGTTCAATCAGCCCCAGCATTTT.

This chain connects TRBV16 to TRBJ1-4; D remains ambiguous. Germline V gene data show CDR1 as KGHSY and CDR2 as FQNENV. V was pared by 3 bases and J by 5 bases, with 10 bases between. The CDR3 length is 14 residues. CDR3 bases: TGTGCCAGCAGCCAGGCAGGTCGGAATGAAAAACTGTTTTTT. It is translated as CASSQAGRNEKLFF.

This rearrangement joins TRBV30 to TRBJ2-2; D gene uncertain. The V gene lost 2 bases and the J gene lost 4 bases, with 14 bases spanning the gap. The CDR3 loop spans 15 amino acids. Per germline, CDR1 GTSNPN and CDR2 SVGIG (reference sequence). DNA of the CDR3: TGTGCCTGGAGTACGAGGTGGCAAACCACCGGGGAGCTGTTTTTT. Its protein product is CAWSTRWQTTGELFF.

This sequence joins TRBV30 and TRBJ2-7, with TRBD2 as a possible D gene (6 bases). The germline V and J ends were trimmed by 5 bases and 7 bases, with 12 bases remaining between them. CDR3 length: 11 amino acids. Germline CDR1 and CDR2: GTSNPN and SVGIG (reference sequence). The CDR3 bases are TGTGCCTGGGGCGTTGGGGGGGAGCAGTACGTC. As protein: CAWGVGGEQYV.

This clone has just a few counts. V gene TRBV15 combines with J gene TRBJ2-3; D is undetermined. CDR1 and CDR2 from the germline V gene are LNHNV and YYDKDF (reference sequence). CDR3 length: 15 amino acids. V lost 0 bases and J lost 0, with 7 bases in between. The CDR3, as DNA: TGTGCCACCAGCAGAGATGACCGCAGCACAGATACGCAGTATTTT. This translates into CATSRDDRSTDTQYF.

This chain links TRBV5-1 with TRBJ2-7; D call uncertain. There are 14 residues in the CDR3. Between the trimmed V and J ends, which lost 4 bases and 0 bases, there was a span of 11 bases. CDR1 is SGHRS and CDR2 is YFSETQ in the germline V gene. CDR3 residues: CASSPEIFSYEQYF. CDR3 nucleotides: TGCGCCAGCAGCCCGGAGATTTTCTCCTACGAGCAGTACTTC.

The sample holds a few counts of this clone. The germline gene is not matched at one end of the junction; a read error may be the cause. This sequence joins TRBV6-1 and TRBJ1-1, with D unresolved. The CDR3 consists of 14 residues. Germline V gene sequence: CDR1 MNHNS, CDR2 SASEGT. The CDR3 region is CASSPRTMNPEAFF. The CDR3 DNA sequence: TGTGCCAGCAGTCCACGGACGATGAACCCTGAAGCTTTCTTT.

The V call is TRBV15, the J call TRBJ2-7; TRBD2 might be the D (6 bases). Germline V lookup: CDR1 LNHNV, CDR2 YYDKDF (reference sequence). V lost 0 bases and J lost 0, with 12 bases in between. This CDR3 contains 16 residues. In DNA, the CDR3 is TGTGCCACCAGCAGAGATCGACTAGGTTACTCCTACGAGCAGTACGTC. Its protein is CATSRDRLGYSYEQYV.

The rearrangement joins TRBV20-1 to TRBJ1-5; D is undetermined. Germline CDR1 is DFQATT and CDR2 is SNEGSKA (reference sequence). The ends were cut back, 1 base at V and 11 bases at J, with 9 bases in the middle. This CDR3 has 11 amino acids. CDR3 coding DNA: TGCAGTGCTAGAGGTGCAGGCGCCCAGCATTTT. This translates into CSARGAGAQHF.

This clone was counted a few times. The CDR3 nucleotides are TGCAGCGTCGAGGACCCGGGACAGGCCTACGAGCAGTACTTC. Translating gives CSVEDPGQAYEQYF. The chain recombines TRBV29-1 with TRBJ2-7, with 8 bases identical to TRBD1. Germline loops: CDR1 SQVTM, CDR2 ANQGSEA. The CDR3 contains 14 residues. V lost 6 bases, J lost 2 bases, and 9 bases stayed unmatched.